This T cell receptor beta chain was observed in a study of regulatory T cells in long-lasting Graves disease. Germline CDR1 reads MGHRA; CDR2 reads YSYEKL. V was trimmed by 2 bases and J by 5 bases, leaving 15 bases between them. This CDR3 is 15 amino acids long. For TCR beta, libraries came from iRepertoire HTBI primers and Arm-PCR of CDR3 regions. From the multiplex PCR reads, TCRdb called clonotypes with MiXCR, one entry per CDR3 protein. The repertoire holds 650,000 to 700,000 distinct CDR3 sequences, with approximately 29% as singletons. This sample's time point: persistent/refractory GD, antithyroid drugs over 5 years with positive TRAb. Preparation of the TCR library used RNA extracted from PBMCs.

The V gene is TRBV4-1, the J gene TRBJ2-5; maybe TRBD1 (8 bases). The clonotype originates from a female donor with Graves disease. The material sequenced was peripheral blood mononuclear cells (PBMCs), taken when the disease was refractory, from a patient treated with antithyroid drugs. DNA for the CDR3: TGCGCCAGCAGCCAATTCGGACAGGGAGGGGAGACCCAGTACTTC. This gives the protein CASSQFGQGGETQYF.